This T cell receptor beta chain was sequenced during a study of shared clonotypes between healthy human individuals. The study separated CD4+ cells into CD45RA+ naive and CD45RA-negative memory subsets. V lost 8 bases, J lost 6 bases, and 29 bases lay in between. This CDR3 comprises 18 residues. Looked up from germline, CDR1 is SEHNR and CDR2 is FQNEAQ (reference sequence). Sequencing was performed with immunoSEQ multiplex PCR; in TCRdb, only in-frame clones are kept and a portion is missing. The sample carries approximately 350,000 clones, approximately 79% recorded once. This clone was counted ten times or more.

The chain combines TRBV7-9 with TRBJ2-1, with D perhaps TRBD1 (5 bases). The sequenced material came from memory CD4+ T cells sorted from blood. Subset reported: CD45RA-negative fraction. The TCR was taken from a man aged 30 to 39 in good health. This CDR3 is CASHGHRFGRVPPNEQFF. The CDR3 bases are TGTGCCAGCCATGGCCACAGGTTCGGAAGGGTCCCTCCCAATGAGCAGTTCTTC.